This is a list of T cell receptor beta chains from one sample in a study of blood T cell repertoires in COVID-19. Measured with immunoSEQ multiplex PCR; TCRdb has only the in-frame clones, and not every one. The sample contains more than 300,000 clones, approximately 93% of which appear only once. Sequences were obtained from PBMCs or T cells enriched from blood (not recorded which). These receptors were taken from a woman in her forties who had been exposed to COVID-19. The CDR3 runs from the conserved cysteine through the conserved F or W. The order of the fields is V gene, J gene, clone size, CDR3 protein. The listing skips clone size in some rows; elsewhere it reads once, few, many or a size class.

v_gene: TRBV7-9; j_gene: TRBJ2-7; abundance: few; CDR3aa: CASSSSGTGGNEQYF
v_gene: TRBV5-1; j_gene: TRBJ1-2; abundance: -; CDR3aa: CASSLEQELYGYTF
v_gene: TRBV5-1; j_gene: TRBJ1-2; abundance: -; CDR3aa: CASSFGQGSYGYTF
v_gene: TRBV5-1; j_gene: TRBJ2-7; abundance: -; CDR3aa: CASGDLTGFSYEQYF
v_gene: TRBV5-1; j_gene: TRBJ2-3; abundance: -; CDR3aa: CASSLGGAGQTDTQYF
v_gene: TRBV19; j_gene: TRBJ2-1; abundance: -; CDR3aa: CASMGGPTYNEQFF
v_gene: TRBV19; j_gene: TRBJ1-6; abundance: -; CDR3aa: CASQSQGVYSPLHF
v_gene: TRBV19; j_gene: TRBJ2-1; abundance: -; CDR3aa: CASSVSGTAYNEQFF
v_gene: TRBV7-8; j_gene: TRBJ2-2; abundance: few; CDR3aa: CASSFSWDKPTGELFF
v_gene: TRBV19; j_gene: TRBJ2-3; abundance: -; CDR3aa: CASSIGSVTDTQYF
v_gene: TRBV7-3; j_gene: TRBJ2-1; abundance: -; CDR3aa: CASSLAGQTYNEQFF
v_gene: TRBV25-1; j_gene: TRBJ1-1; abundance: -; CDR3aa: CASSLTGRVEAFF
v_gene: TRBV30; j_gene: TRBJ1-4; abundance: few; CDR3aa: CAWSRPGQGFEKLFF
v_gene: TRBV5-1; j_gene: TRBJ1-3; abundance: -; CDR3aa: CASKGASGNTIYF
v_gene: TRBV2; j_gene: TRBJ2-2; abundance: -; CDR3aa: CASSQAGAGTGELFF
v_gene: TRBV2; j_gene: TRBJ1-5; abundance: -; CDR3aa: CASSEVGGNQPQHF
v_gene: TRBV5-4; j_gene: TRBJ2-5; abundance: once; CDR3aa: CASSLEGADRFKETQYF
v_gene: TRBV19; j_gene: TRBJ1-5; abundance: -; CDR3aa: CASSIGAGNQPQHF
v_gene: TRBV3-1/TRBV3-2; j_gene: TRBJ1-1; abundance: -; CDR3aa: CASSLRQGRAFF
v_gene: TRBV18; j_gene: TRBJ2-1; abundance: -; CDR3aa: CASSPPALTTYEQFF
v_gene: TRBV2; j_gene: TRBJ2-7; abundance: -; CDR3aa: CASGFLGRIYEQYF
v_gene: TRBV2; j_gene: TRBJ2-6; abundance: -; CDR3aa: CASHYRTAGANVLTF
v_gene: TRBV3-1/TRBV3-2; j_gene: TRBJ2-7; abundance: -; CDR3aa: CASSQGYRGGNYEQYF
v_gene: TRBV18; j_gene: TRBJ1-6; abundance: once; CDR3aa: CASSTKGYNSPLHF
v_gene: TRBV6-5; j_gene: TRBJ2-4; abundance: -; CDR3aa: CASRTTIAKNIQYF
v_gene: TRBV30; j_gene: TRBJ1-4; abundance: -; CDR3aa: CAWSETTGLNEKLFF
v_gene: TRBV6-1; j_gene: TRBJ2-7; abundance: -; CDR3aa: CASSESWGQAYEQYF
v_gene: TRBV7-2; j_gene: TRBJ1-1; abundance: -; CDR3aa: CASSFGGNTEAFF
v_gene: TRBV19; j_gene: TRBJ2-7; abundance: -; CDR3aa: CASRAQGDEQYF
v_gene: TRBV7-2; j_gene: TRBJ2-2; abundance: -; CDR3aa: CASSPRRDRARHTGELFF
v_gene: TRBV5-1; j_gene: TRBJ2-1; abundance: once; CDR3aa: CASSFEGRLAGNEQFF
v_gene: TRBV25-1; j_gene: TRBJ1-5; abundance: -; CDR3aa: CASRGQGAHQPQHF
v_gene: TRBV10-2; j_gene: TRBJ2-3; abundance: -; CDR3aa: CASSELQGGTQYF
v_gene: TRBV29-1; j_gene: TRBJ2-7; abundance: -; CDR3aa: CSVANRGAYYEQYF
v_gene: TRBV25-1; j_gene: TRBJ2-7; abundance: -; CDR3aa: CASSAQGYEQYF
v_gene: TRBV5-5; j_gene: TRBJ1-5; abundance: -; CDR3aa: CASSQTGSNQPQHF
v_gene: TRBV2; j_gene: TRBJ1-2; abundance: -; CDR3aa: CAITKQGSNYGYTF
v_gene: TRBV2; j_gene: TRBJ2-7; abundance: -; CDR3aa: CASSSRTSGIGEQYF
v_gene: TRBV19; j_gene: TRBJ1-5; abundance: -; CDR3aa: CASSRGETGNWNQPQHF
v_gene: TRBV5-4; j_gene: TRBJ1-4; abundance: -; CDR3aa: CASSSEQGVDALFF
v_gene: TRBV14; j_gene: TRBJ2-2; abundance: once; CDR3aa: CASSQEASSGRNTGELFF
v_gene: TRBV6-5; j_gene: TRBJ2-3; abundance: -; CDR3aa: CASRTTYTDTQYF
v_gene: TRBV7-2; j_gene: TRBJ1-2; abundance: -; CDR3aa: CASSLWGQGSGYTF
v_gene: TRBV19; j_gene: TRBJ2-5; abundance: -; CDR3aa: CASSIRTGPQETQYF
v_gene: TRBV6-5; j_gene: TRBJ1-1; abundance: -; CDR3aa: CASSYSANTEAFF
v_gene: TRBV5-5; j_gene: TRBJ1-5; abundance: -; CDR3aa: CASSLVRRTGESNQPQHF
v_gene: TRBV27; j_gene: TRBJ1-5; abundance: once; CDR3aa: CASSDYVGSQPQHF
v_gene: TRBV27; j_gene: TRBJ1-6; abundance: -; CDR3aa: CASSPGQGLGTLHF
v_gene: TRBV11-3; j_gene: TRBJ2-5; abundance: -; CDR3aa: CASSRRKLAGVGGETQYF
v_gene: TRBV14; j_gene: TRBJ2-2; abundance: -; CDR3aa: CASSQDLDSGNVGELFF
v_gene: TRBV3-1/TRBV3-2; j_gene: TRBJ2-5; abundance: -; CDR3aa: CASSQGVGQGVGETQYF
v_gene: TRBV10-1; j_gene: TRBJ2-3; abundance: -; CDR3aa: CASSWGLDTDTQYF
v_gene: TRBV5-1; j_gene: TRBJ2-7; abundance: -; CDR3aa: CASSLSTVALYEQYF
v_gene: TRBV7-2; j_gene: TRBJ2-7; abundance: -; CDR3aa: CASSLVGMGLRYEQYF
v_gene: TRBV6-1; j_gene: TRBJ2-7; abundance: few; CDR3aa: CASSEGGGQGMEYF